This T cell receptor (beta chain) was observed in a study of T cell repertoires in cytomegalovirus infection. Study-level information: Matching HLA type, along with CMV infection, was indicated by public TCR beta signatures. Findings and caveats of the study: Using cumulative public TCR beta family frequency, the authors identified those who carried CMV together with the relevant HLA. HLA-C-restricted CMV-specific TCR beta clonotypes were dominant in the ex vivo response.

A word on this clonotype: Its antigen is unidentified.

CDR1 and CDR2 (germline): MNHNY, SVGAGI (reference sequence). The CDR3 runs to 11 residues. The germline V and J ends were trimmed by 7 bases and 6 bases, with 9 bases remaining between them. TCRdb used MiXCR to reprocess the reads, holding one entry per CDR3 protein. This sample has 680,000 or so distinct CDR3 sequences, with less than 40% found just once. The chain has TRBV6-6 and TRBJ1-2, with a possible D match to TRBD1 (6 bases). The receptor's source is a human donor in good health (CMV status not recorded). Some clones in this sample may be carry-over from other donors' samples. Sequences were obtained from PBMCs. CDR3 DNA: TGTGCCAGCACCACAGGGAATGGCTACACCTTC. This encodes CASTTGNGYTF.